The 8 T cell receptor beta chains below all came from one sample that was sequenced in a study of blood T cell repertoires in COVID-19. Produced via immunoSEQ multiplex PCR; TCRdb's table is partial and in-frame only. The sample lists some 60,000 clones, approximately 91% occurring once. Sequencing was carried out using peripheral blood. These TCRs come from a human donor in a cohort sampled during active COVID-19.

This rearrangement joins TRBV10-2 to TRBJ1-3; D is unresolved. This CDR3 has 14 amino acids. V was cut by 3 bases and J by 0 bases, with 6 bases left in between. Germline V gene lookup returns CDR1 WSHSY and CDR2 SAAADI. The CDR3 DNA sequence: TGCGCCAGCAGTGACAAGAGCTCTGGAAACACCATATATTTT. Translating it yields CASSDKSSGNTIYF.

This clone has a handful of counts. The V call is TRBV7-3, the J call TRBJ1-6, with D tentatively TRBD1 (5 bases). CDR3 length: 15 amino acids. V shed 5 bases and J shed 10 bases, with 18 bases lying between them. Germline V gene sequence: CDR1 SGHTA, CDR2 FQGTGA. CDR3 in DNA: TGTGCCAGCAGCCTTGGGGCCACGGTTGGGTCACCCCTCCACTTT. Encoded protein: CASSLGATVGSPLHF.

This clone was seen more than once but under ten times. The chain couples TRBV9 to TRBJ2-7; 8 bases fit TRBD1. The V segment lost 3 bases and the J segment 5 bases; nucleotides outside the gene matches: 4. CDR1 is SGDLS and CDR2 is YYNGEE in the germline V gene. The CDR3 covers 13 residues. The CDR3 DNA reads TGTGCCAGCAGCGGGACAGGGTACGACGAGCAGTACTTC. The encoded protein is CASSGTGYDEQYF.

This rearrangement joins TRBV6-2 or TRBV6-3 to TRBJ1-5; unclear D gene. The CDR3 sequence is 14 residues long. Germline loops: CDR1 MNHEY, CDR2 SVGEGT. Trimming pared 0 bases from V and 7 bases from J, leaving 10 bases between. The CDR3 is CASSYSEFLQPQHF. The CDR3 region has the DNA TGTGCCAGCAGTTACTCGGAGTTCCTACAGCCCCAGCATTTT.

The chain is built from TRBV10-3 and TRBJ2-1, with 7 bases that match TRBD2. Germline V CDR1 and CDR2: ENHRY, SYGVKD. V trimming: 7 bases; J trimming: 4 bases; junction bases outside the gene matches: 7. There are 14 residues in the CDR3. DNA for the CDR3: TGTGCCATCATGCCAGCGGGACTATACAATGAGCAGTTCTTC. It is translated as CAIMPAGLYNEQFF.

This clone was seen a single time. The chain combines TRBV7-3 with TRBJ2-5; D is possibly TRBD1 (6 bases). This CDR3 contains 13 residues. V was trimmed by 5 bases and J by 5 bases, leaving 12 bases between them. Germline V gives CDR1 SGHTA, CDR2 FQGTGA. Here the CDR3 DNA reads TGTGCCAGCAGCCCCAGGGGTGGGGAGACCCAGTACTTC. Translating gives CASSPRGGETQYF.

CDR3 sequence: CASSVVPLFPGSEDEQFF. CDR3 coding DNA: TGTGCCAGCAGCGTAGTTCCCCTTTTCCCCGGGAGTGAGGATGAGCAGTTCTTC. V and J are TRBV9 and TRBJ2-1; tentative D call: TRBD2 (6 bases). CDR3 length: 18 residues. Germline V CDR1 and CDR2: SGDLS, YYNGEE. Trimming removed 0 bases from V and 8 bases from J, with 24 bases in between.

The chain carries TRBV9 and TRBJ2-5; weak D call: TRBD2 (5 bases). Germline V gene data show CDR1 as SGDLS and CDR2 as YYNGEE. The length of the CDR3 is 15 residues. V shed 2 bases and J shed 4 bases, with 15 bases lying between them. The CDR3 loop reads CASSVAVGESETQYF. The CDR3 DNA reads as TGTGCCAGCAGCGTCGCCGTGGGAGAATCAGAGACCCAGTACTTC.